This TCR beta chain emerged from a study of T-cell memory formation after mild COVID-19. Whole-study findings and limits: Shrinking CD4+ clones resided mostly in CM and EM, and CD8+ ones in EMRA. Clones that shrank (day 15 to 85) were balanced CD4/CD8, whereas later expanders leaned CD4+. Proof of SARS-CoV-2 specificity was absent for the second-wave clones that crested on day 37.

Worth noting for this clonotype: The target antigen is unknown.

TCRdb ran MiXCR on the 5' RACE reads and lists one entry per CDR3 protein. This sample has about 400,000 distinct CDR3 sequences, with 20% to 25% found just once. The TCR was taken from an adult woman who had mild COVID-19 (a few samples of this study predate the infection). Cell type and time point are not known. The sequenced material came from PBMCs or a T cell subset sorted from them (not recorded which).

CDR3 amino acids: CASSPSENTGELFF. CDR3 nucleotides: TGTGCCAGCAGTCCTTCGGAAAACACCGGGGAGCTGTTTTTT. The rearrangement joins TRBV9 to TRBJ2-2; D is unclear. CDR1 is SGDLS, CDR2 YYNGEE, per germline. CDR3 length: 14 amino acids. Trimming stripped 5 bases from V and 2 bases from J, with 10 bases between.